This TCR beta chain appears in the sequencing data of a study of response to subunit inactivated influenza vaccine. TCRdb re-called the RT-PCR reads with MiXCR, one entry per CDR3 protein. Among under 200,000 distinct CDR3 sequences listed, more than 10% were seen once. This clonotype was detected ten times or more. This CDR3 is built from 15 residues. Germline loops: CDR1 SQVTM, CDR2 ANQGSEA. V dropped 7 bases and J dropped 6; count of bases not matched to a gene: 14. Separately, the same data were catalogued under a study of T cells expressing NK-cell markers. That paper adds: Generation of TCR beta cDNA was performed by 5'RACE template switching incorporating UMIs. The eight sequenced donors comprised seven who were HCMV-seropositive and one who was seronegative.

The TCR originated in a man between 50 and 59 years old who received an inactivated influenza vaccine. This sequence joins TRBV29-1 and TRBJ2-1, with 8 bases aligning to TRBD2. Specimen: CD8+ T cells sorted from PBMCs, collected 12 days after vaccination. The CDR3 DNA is TGCAGCGCCCTTCTTGGGACTAGTAAGGGCAATGAGCAGTTCTTC. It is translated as CSALLGTSKGNEQFF.